This T cell receptor beta chain was profiled in a study of blood T cell repertoires in COVID-19. Turning to the study itself: Material from acute and convalescent COVID-19 was sourced from the United States, Italy and Spain. T cells, B-cell-depleted T cells, or PBMCs provided the cDNA or gDNA that served as material.

Original processing notes: Amplification from reference gene primers served as the basis for estimated nucleated cell counts. The method was immunoSEQ multiplex PCR; TCRdb's version includes in-frame clones alone and lacks a portion of them. The DNA gave D and trimming, while V, J and clone size come from that table. The sample records about 56,000 clones, nearly 90% being singletons. While infection was still active, Seattle patients were enrolled and then followed longitudinally. Trimming left V 3 bases short and J 6 bases short, with 12 bases between. Germline lookup yields CDR1 SQVTM and CDR2 ANQGSEA. The CDR3 is made up of 13 amino acids.

This TCR derives from an older woman with COVID-19, enrolled during active disease. This chain connects TRBV29-1 to TRBJ2-1; D not resolved. Material for sequencing was peripheral blood. This chain's CDR3 is CSVERNQRNEQFF. The CDR3 DNA reads as TGCAGCGTTGAGAGGAACCAACGCAATGAGCAGTTCTTC.